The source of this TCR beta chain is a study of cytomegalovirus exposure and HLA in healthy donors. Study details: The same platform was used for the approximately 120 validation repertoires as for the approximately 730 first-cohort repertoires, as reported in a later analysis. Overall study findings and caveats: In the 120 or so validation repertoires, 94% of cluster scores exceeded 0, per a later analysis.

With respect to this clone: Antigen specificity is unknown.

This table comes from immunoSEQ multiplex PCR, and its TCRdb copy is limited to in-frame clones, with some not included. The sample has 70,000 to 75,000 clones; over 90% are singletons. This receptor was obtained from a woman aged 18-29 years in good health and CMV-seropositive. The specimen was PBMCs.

CDR3 in amino acids: CASSLRVAGTYEQYF. The DNA of the CDR3 is TGTGCCAGCAGCTTAAGGGTAGCGGGGACCTACGAGCAGTACTTC. This chain connects TRBV7-2 to TRBJ2-7; 8 bases map to TRBD2. V was clipped by 2 bases and J by 2 bases; unmatched bases: 5. The CDR3 is 15 residues long. CDR1 is SGHTA and CDR2 is FQGNSA in the germline V gene.